This T cell receptor (beta chain) comes out of a study of cytomegalovirus exposure and HLA in healthy donors. Study context: Under 85% of several hundred genotyped donors fell in the Caucasian-associated ancestry cluster.

Concerning this clone itself: Its antigen is not known. The same CDR3 arises from other DNA sequences in this sample as well.

Trimming took off 0 bases at V and 1 base at J, with 8 bases between the two ends. The CDR3 extends over 15 amino acids. CDR1 is SGDLS, CDR2 YYNGEE, per germline. General study findings and limits: The only immune exposure information that was available was CMV serostatus. Analyzed later, most CMV-associated TCR beta chains appeared HLA-restricted.

Primers for the PCR totalled 60 Vbeta and 13 Jbeta. This table comes from immunoSEQ multiplex PCR, and its TCRdb copy is limited to in-frame clones, with some not included. This sample has 65,000 to 100,000 clones; roughly 70% occur once, and the top ten carry just over 3%. The chain employs TRBV9 and TRBJ1-5; no firm D call. Sequencing was performed on PBMCs. This TCR was recovered from a man between 40 and 49 years old in good health and CMV-seronegative. The CDR3 DNA is TGTGCCAGCAGCGTAGGCTCTGGCAGCAATCAGCCCCAGCATTTT. Protein: CASSVGSGSNQPQHF.